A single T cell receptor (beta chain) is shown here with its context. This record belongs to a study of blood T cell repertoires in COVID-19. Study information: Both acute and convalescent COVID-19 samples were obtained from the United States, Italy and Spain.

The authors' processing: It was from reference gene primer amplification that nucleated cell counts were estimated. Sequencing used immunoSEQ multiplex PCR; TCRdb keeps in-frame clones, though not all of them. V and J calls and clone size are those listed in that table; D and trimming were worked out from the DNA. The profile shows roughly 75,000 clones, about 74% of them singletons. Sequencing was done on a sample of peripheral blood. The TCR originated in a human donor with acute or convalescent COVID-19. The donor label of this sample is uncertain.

The CDR3, as DNA: TGTGCCAGCAGCTCCATACTGGACAGTCTGGCCTACAATGAGCAGTTCTTC. Encoded protein: CASSSILDSLAYNEQFF. J is TRBJ2-1 and V is TRBV7-2, with D possibly being TRBD1 (6 bases). CDR3 length equals 17 residues. From germline, CDR1 is SGHTA and CDR2 FQGNSA. The V end lost 4 bases, the J end lost 2 bases, and 18 bases lay between the germline ends.